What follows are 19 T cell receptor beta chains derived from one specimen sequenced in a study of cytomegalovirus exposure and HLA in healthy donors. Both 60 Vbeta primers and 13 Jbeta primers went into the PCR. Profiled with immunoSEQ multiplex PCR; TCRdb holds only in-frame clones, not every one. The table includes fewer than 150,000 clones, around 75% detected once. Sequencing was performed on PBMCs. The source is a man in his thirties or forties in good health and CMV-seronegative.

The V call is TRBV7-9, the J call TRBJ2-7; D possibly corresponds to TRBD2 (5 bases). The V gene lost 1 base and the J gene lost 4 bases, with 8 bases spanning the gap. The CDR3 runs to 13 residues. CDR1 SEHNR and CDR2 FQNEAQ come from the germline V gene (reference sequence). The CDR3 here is CASSLVEGYEQYF. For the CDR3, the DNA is TGTGCCAGCAGCTTAGTTGAGGGTTACGAGCAGTACTTC.

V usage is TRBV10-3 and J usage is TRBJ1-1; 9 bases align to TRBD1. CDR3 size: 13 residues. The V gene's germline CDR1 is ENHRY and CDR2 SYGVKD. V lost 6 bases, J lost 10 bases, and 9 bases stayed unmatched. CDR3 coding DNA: TGTGCCATCAGGGAAAACACAGGGGGCTCAGCTTTCTTT. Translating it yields CAIRENTGGSAFF.

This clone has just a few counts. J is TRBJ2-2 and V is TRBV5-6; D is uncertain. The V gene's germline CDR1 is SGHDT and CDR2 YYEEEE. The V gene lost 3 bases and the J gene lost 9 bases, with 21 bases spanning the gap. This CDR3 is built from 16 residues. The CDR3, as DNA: TGTGCCAGCAGCTCTCCGCTAGAAAGCCTCCACCGGGAGCTGTTTTTT. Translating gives CASSSPLESLHRELFF.

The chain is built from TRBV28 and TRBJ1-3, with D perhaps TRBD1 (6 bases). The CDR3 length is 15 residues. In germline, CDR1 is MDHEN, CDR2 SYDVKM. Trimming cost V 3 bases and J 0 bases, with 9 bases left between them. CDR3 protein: CASSLDRPSGNTIYF. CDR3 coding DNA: TGTGCCAGCAGTTTGGACAGACCCTCTGGAAACACCATATATTTT.

CDR3 coding DNA: TGTGCCAGCAGTGAGAGAGATTCACCCCTCCACTTT. Translated, it gives CASSERDSPLHF. This chain links TRBV27 with TRBJ1-6; the D is unclear. The V end was cut by 5 bases, the J end by 8 bases, with 7 bases between. The CDR3 sequence is 12 residues long. Per the germline V gene, CDR1 is MNHEY and CDR2 is SMNVEV (reference sequence).

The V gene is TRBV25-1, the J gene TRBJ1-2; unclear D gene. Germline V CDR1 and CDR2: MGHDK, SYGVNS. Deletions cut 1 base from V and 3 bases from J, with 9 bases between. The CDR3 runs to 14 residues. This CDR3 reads CASSESGRDYGYTF. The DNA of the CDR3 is TGTGCCAGCAGTGAATCGGGTCGGGACTATGGCTACACCTTC.

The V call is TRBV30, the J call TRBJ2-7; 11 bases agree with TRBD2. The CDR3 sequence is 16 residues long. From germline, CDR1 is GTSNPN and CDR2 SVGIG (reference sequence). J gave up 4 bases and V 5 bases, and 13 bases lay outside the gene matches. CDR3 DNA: TGTGCCTGGCCCTTCTGGCTACTAGCGGGAGTTTACGAGCAGTACTTC. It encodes CAWPFWLLAGVYEQYF.

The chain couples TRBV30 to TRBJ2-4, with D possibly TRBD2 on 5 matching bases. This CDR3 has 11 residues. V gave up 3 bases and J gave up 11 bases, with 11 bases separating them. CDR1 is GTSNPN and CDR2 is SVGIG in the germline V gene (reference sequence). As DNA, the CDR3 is TGTGCCTGGAGACAGAAGGGAGTTCAGTACTTC. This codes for CAWRQKGVQYF. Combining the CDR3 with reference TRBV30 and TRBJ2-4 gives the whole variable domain SQTIHQWPATLVQPVGSPLSLECTVEGTSNPNLYWYRQAAGRGLQLLFYSVGIGQISSEVPQNLSASRPQDRQFILSSKKLLLSDSGFYLCAWRQKGVQYFGAGTRLSVL.

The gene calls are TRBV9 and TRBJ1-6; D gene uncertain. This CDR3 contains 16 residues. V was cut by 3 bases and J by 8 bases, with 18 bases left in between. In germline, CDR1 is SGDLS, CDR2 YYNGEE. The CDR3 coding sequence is TGTGCCAGCAGCGGGAAGCGAGGGAGGTTAGATTCACCCCTCCACTTT. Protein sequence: CASSGKRGRLDSPLHF.

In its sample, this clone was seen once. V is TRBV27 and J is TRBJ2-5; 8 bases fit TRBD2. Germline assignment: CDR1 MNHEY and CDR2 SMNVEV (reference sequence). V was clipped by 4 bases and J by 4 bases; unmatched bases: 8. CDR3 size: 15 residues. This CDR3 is CASSSGEREPETQYF. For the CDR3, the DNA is TGTGCCAGCAGTTCGGGTGAGCGGGAGCCAGAGACCCAGTACTTC.

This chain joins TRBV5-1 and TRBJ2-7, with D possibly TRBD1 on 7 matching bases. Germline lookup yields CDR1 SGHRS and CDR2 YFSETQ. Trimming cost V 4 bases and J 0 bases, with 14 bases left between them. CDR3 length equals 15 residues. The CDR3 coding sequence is TGCGCCAGCAGCCCGACAGGGACTTTCTCCTACGAGCAGTACTTC. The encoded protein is CASSPTGTFSYEQYF.

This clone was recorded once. CDR3 residues: CASSGGLAGGDNEQFF. The CDR3 DNA sequence: TGTGCCAGCAGCGGGGGACTAGCGGGAGGCGACAATGAGCAGTTCTTC. The chain recombines TRBV5-4 with TRBJ2-1, with 15 bases identical to TRBD2. The length of the CDR3 is 16 residues. The germline V gene has CDR1 SGHNT and CDR2 YYREEE (reference sequence). V shed 4 bases and J 5 bases; nucleotides not matched to a gene: 4.

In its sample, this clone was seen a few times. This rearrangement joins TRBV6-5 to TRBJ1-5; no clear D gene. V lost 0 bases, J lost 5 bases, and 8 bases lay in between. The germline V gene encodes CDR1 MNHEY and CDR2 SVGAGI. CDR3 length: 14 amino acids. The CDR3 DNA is TGTGCCAGCAGTTACTCTTCGGGATATCAGCCCCAGCATTTT. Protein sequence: CASSYSSGYQPQHF.

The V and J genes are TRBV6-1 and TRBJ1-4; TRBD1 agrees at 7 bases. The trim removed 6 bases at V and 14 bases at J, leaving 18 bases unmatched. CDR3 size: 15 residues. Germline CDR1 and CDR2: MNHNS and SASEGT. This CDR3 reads CASRHRLNDRETLFF. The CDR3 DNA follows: TGTGCCAGCAGGCACAGGTTAAATGACAGGGAGACTCTGTTTTTT.

The CDR3 region has the DNA TGTGCCAGCAGTGAATTGGGACAGTTTTACGAGCAGTACTTC. It is translated as CASSELGQFYEQYF. The chain recombines TRBV25-1 with TRBJ2-7, with 7 positions matching TRBD1. CDR3 length: 14 amino acids. Per germline, CDR1 MGHDK and CDR2 SYGVNS. V trimming: 1 base; J trimming: 4 bases; junction bases outside the gene matches: 4.

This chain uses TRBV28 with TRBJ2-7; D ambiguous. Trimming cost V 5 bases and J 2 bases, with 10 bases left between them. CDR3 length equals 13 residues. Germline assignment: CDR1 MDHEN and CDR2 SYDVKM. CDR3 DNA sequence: TGTGCCAGCAGTAATTCGGGTCCCTACGAGCAGTACTTC. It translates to CASSNSGPYEQYF.

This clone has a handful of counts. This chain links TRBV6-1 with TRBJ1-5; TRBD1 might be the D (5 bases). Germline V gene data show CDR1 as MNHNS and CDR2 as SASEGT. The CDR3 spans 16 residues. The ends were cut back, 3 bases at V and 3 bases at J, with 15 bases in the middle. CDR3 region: CASSEYMAGNNQPQHF. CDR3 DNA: TGTGCCAGCAGTGAGTATATGGCAGGGAACAATCAGCCCCAGCATTTT.

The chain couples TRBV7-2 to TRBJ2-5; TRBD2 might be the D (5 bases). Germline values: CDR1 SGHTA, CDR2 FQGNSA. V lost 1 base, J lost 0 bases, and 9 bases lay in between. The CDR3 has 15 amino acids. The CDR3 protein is CASSLGSGNQETQYF. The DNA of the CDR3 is TGTGCCAGCAGCTTAGGATCGGGGAACCAAGAGACCCAGTACTTC.

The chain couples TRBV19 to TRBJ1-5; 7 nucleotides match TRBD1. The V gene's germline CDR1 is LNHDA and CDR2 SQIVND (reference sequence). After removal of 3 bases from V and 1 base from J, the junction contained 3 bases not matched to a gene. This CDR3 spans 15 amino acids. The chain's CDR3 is CASSMTGQSNQPQHF. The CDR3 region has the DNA TGTGCCAGTAGTATGACGGGACAGAGCAATCAGCCCCAGCATTTT. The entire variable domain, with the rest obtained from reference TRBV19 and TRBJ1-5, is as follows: DGGITQSPKYLFRKEGQNVTLSCEQNLNHDAMYWYRQDPGQGLRLIYYSQIVNDFQKGDIAEGYSVSREKKESFPLTVTSAQKNPTAFYLCASSMTGQSNQPQHFGDGTRLSIL.